Below are 7 T cell receptor beta chains sequenced from a single sample in a study of beta chain features in type 1 diabetes listed by TCRdb under 2018. The library was obtained by the immunoSEQ multiplex PCR assay. The entire isolated RNA was reverse transcribed using the High Capacity cDNA Reverse Transcription Kit, and thus expressed TCRB transcripts were sequenced. TCRdb mirrors the immuneACCESS table, restricted to in-frame sequences. Some clones are absent from its copies; in checked studies, under half trace to an unresolved V gene, and the reason for the others is unknown. Here the sample has some 220,000 clones; roughly a tenth occur a single time. 1% to 1.5% of the sample is held by the ten biggest clonotypes. The sequencing input was central memory CD4+ T cells from blood. Receptors were obtained from a man younger than 35 in good health.

The V call is TRBV5-1, the J call TRBJ2-2; D is undetermined. In germline, CDR1 is SGHRS, CDR2 YFSETQ. The CDR3 is made up of 13 amino acids. The V and J ends lost 1 base and 6 bases respectively, with 7 bases between them. The CDR3, as DNA: TGCGCCAGCAGCTTGAAAGGGCCCGGGGAGCTGTTTTTT. Its protein product is CASSLKGPGELFF.

This chain links TRBV30 with TRBJ2-3, with 7 bases fitting TRBD2. In germline, CDR1 is GTSNPN, CDR2 SVGIG (reference sequence). This CDR3 contains 15 residues. V shed 0 bases and J 4 bases; nucleotides not matched to a gene: 7. In DNA, the CDR3 is TGTGCCTGGAGTGTTCCGGGAGGCGACGCAGATACGCAGTATTTT. This sequence encodes CAWSVPGGDADTQYF.

The J gene is TRBJ2-3, the V gene TRBV7-2, with TRBD2 matching 9 bases. The trim removed 6 bases at V and 4 bases at J, leaving 11 bases unmatched. This CDR3 contains 16 residues. The germline CDR1 and CDR2 sequences are SGHTA and FQGNSA. The CDR3 nucleotides are TGTGCCAGCAGGAACGTGCTAGCGGGAATCTCAGATACGCAGTATTTT. Its protein is CASRNVLAGISDTQYF.

This clone has more than one count but fewer than ten. The genes are TRBV30 and TRBJ1-2; 7 bases are a match to TRBD1. There are 16 residues in the CDR3. Germline assignment: CDR1 GTSNPN and CDR2 SVGIG (reference sequence). V lost 3 bases, J lost 1 base, and 11 bases stayed unmatched. CDR3 residues: CAWRTPGQKINYGYTF. The CDR3 DNA is TGTGCCTGGAGGACCCCGGGACAGAAGATTAACTATGGCTACACCTTC. Full variable domain (remainder filled in from reference TRBV30 and TRBJ1-2): SQTIHQWPATLVQPVGSPLSLECTVEGTSNPNLYWYRQAAGRGLQLLFYSVGIGQISSEVPQNLSASRPQDRQFILSSKKLLLSDSGFYLCAWRTPGQKINYGYTFGSGTRLTVV.

The genes are TRBV5-1 and TRBJ1-1; D unclear. Trimming removed 7 bases from V and 4 bases from J, with 14 bases in between. Germline V lookup: CDR1 SGHRS, CDR2 YFSETQ. This CDR3 has 13 amino acids. The chain's CDR3 is CASSRGEGTEAFF. The DNA for the CDR3 is TGCGCCAGCTCGCGCGGGGAGGGCACTGAAGCTTTCTTT.

In its sample, this clone was seen a few times. V usage is TRBV10-1 and J usage is TRBJ2-2; the D gene is possibly TRBD1 (6 bases). This CDR3 spans 16 amino acids. Germline V gene sequence: CDR1 WNHNN, CDR2 SYGVQD (reference sequence). Trimming removed 3 bases at V and 9 bases at J, with 20 bases between. The CDR3 DNA is TGCGCCAGCAGTGAAACTCCGACAGGAGATTATCGGGAGCTGTTTTTT. The encoded protein is CASSETPTGDYRELFF.

This chain joins TRBV19 and TRBJ1-2; maybe TRBD1 (5 bases). CDR3 length equals 13 residues. Germline V gives CDR1 LNHDA, CDR2 SQIVND (reference sequence). Trimming shortened V by 3 bases and J by 8 bases, and 13 bases separated the two germline ends. CDR3 DNA sequence: TGTGCCAGTAGTATCTCCAGGGAAGACGGCTACACCTTC. Its protein is CASSISREDGYTF.